The present TCR beta chain was sequenced within a study of T cells in tuberculosis. Study-wide background: T cells were selected with CD1B tetramers loaded with glucose monomycolate.

Thawed, overnight-rested PBMC were stained with GMM-loaded CD1B tetramer, viability dye and anti-CD3, then sorted. The CD1B tetramers carried C32 glucose monomycolate purified from Rhodococcus equi. Chain pairing is unknown; alpha and beta were sequenced separately. Using immunoSEQ multiplex PCR, the repertoire was profiled, and TCRdb retains in-frame clones only, with some absent. The sample has about 59,000 clones, 81% seen once. The TCR comes from an adult woman with latent tuberculosis. The sample was CD1b-GMM tetramer-negative cells sorted from PBMCs.

CDR3 sequence reads: CAWSLGTTYCEQYF. DNA for the CDR3: TGTGCCTGGAGTCTCGGGACTACTTATTGCGAGCAGTACTTC. The chain recombines TRBV30 with TRBJ2-7, with 7 bases fitting TRBD2. The CDR3 is 14 residues long. Germline values: CDR1 GTSNPN, CDR2 SVGIG (reference sequence). With V trimmed by 2 bases and J by 6 bases, 10 bases remained unmatched.